This T cell receptor beta chain originates from a study of T cells in Graves' hyperthyroidism and ophthalmopathy. Whole-study results and caveats: Expanded thyroid clonotypes (above 0.001) were mostly also found in blood. Model-based prediction identified ophthalmopathy a median roughly six months prior to its onset. In simple terms, a model built on 13 V-J features told ophthalmopathy apart from stable hyperthyroidism.

This clonotype occurred many times. Its antigen is not known. Used for diagnoses were clinical symptoms, serum thyroxine and TRAb, thyroid ultrasound and orbital computed tomography. RNA transcripts gave rise to amplified TCR beta CDR3 regions. The HTBI primer set served for first-round RT-PCR of the TCR CDR3. Each CDR3 protein gets one entry after TCRdb re-called the multiplex PCR reads with MiXCR. The table lists about 690,000 distinct CDR3 sequences, roughly 17% of them singletons. CDR3 size: 15 residues. V lost 3 bases, J lost 9 bases, and 21 bases lay in between. The germline V gene encodes CDR1 DFQATT and CDR2 SNEGSKA (reference sequence).

The sample was blood. The rearrangement links TRBV20-1 to TRBJ2-1, with D unresolved. The sequence derives from a man aged 50 to 59 with Graves' hyperthyroidism. CDR3 sequence (DNA): TGCAGTGCTAGGTTAAGGACCCTTGGCTGGAGTGAGCAGTTCTTC. Translated, it gives CSARLRTLGWSEQFF.